This T cell receptor beta chain was obtained from a study of control samples from healthy donors and cancer patients. TCRdb's copy holds only in-frame clones and misses some; the assay was immunoSEQ multiplex PCR. The repertoire holds some 120,000 clones, with about 95% as singletons. This receptor was taken from a young man in good health. Input material: blood.

CDR3 DNA sequence: TGCGCCAGCAGCCCTTCGGGACTAGCGGGCACAGATACGCAGTATTTT. As protein: CASSPSGLAGTDTQYF. V gene TRBV4-1 combines with J gene TRBJ2-3; 11 bases align to TRBD2. Germline-derived CDR1 and CDR2 are MGHRA and YSYEKL. The CDR3 loop spans 16 amino acids. Trimming cost V 4 bases and J 1 base; bases outside gene matches: 4.